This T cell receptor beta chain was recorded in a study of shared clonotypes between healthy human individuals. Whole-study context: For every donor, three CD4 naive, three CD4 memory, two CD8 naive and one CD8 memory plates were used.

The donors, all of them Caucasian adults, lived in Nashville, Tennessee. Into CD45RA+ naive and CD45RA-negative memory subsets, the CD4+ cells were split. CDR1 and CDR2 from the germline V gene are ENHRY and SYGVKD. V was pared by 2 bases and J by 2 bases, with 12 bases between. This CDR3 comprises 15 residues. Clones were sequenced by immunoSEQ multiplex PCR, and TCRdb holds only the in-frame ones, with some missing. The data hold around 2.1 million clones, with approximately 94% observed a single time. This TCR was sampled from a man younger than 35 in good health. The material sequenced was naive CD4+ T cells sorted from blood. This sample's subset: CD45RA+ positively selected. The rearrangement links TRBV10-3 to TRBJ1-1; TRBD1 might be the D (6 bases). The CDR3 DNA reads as TGTGCCATCAGTGAGGGGGGGCTGACTAACACTGAAGCTTTCTTT. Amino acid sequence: CAISEGGLTNTEAFF.